The 10 T cell receptor beta chains below come from one sample, sequenced in a study of T cells in Graves' hyperthyroidism and ophthalmopathy. Researchers amplified the TCR beta CDR3 regions from RNA transcripts. A first-round RT-PCR of the TCR CDR3 used the HTBI primer set. TCRdb processed the multiplex PCR reads anew with MiXCR; each CDR3 protein has one entry. The data show 300,000 to 400,000 distinct CDR3 sequences, with about 20% seen just once and about 53% held by the top ten. The sample comprised blood. These receptors came from a woman in her forties or fifties with Graves' hyperthyroidism.

This clonotype was found a few times. V and J are TRBV9 and TRBJ1-1; maybe TRBD1 (6 bases). The germline V and J ends were trimmed by 4 bases and 6 bases, with 13 bases remaining between them. This CDR3 region has 13 residues. CDR1 and CDR2 (germline): SGDLS, YYNGEE. Here the CDR3 DNA reads TGTGCCAGCAGCTCACAGGGTACGGCTGAAGCTTTCTTT. Amino acids: CASSSQGTAEAFF.

The V call is TRBV2, the J call TRBJ2-5, with 9 bases that match TRBD1. V dropped 6 bases and J dropped 4; count of bases not matched to a gene: 6. The CDR3 covers 14 residues. Germline V lookup: CDR1 SNHLY, CDR2 FYNNEI. The CDR3: CASSRDRVTETQYF. DNA of the CDR3: TGTGCCAGCAGCCGGGACAGGGTCACAGAGACCCAGTACTTC. Supplemented by reference TRBV2 and TRBJ2-5, the full variable domain reads EPEVTQTPSHQVTQMGQEVILRCVPISNHLYFYWYRQILGQKVEFLVSFYNNEISEKSEIFDDQFSVERPDGSNFTLKIRSTKLEDSAMYFCASSRDRVTETQYFGPGTRLLVL.

In this sample, this clonotype turned up a few times. The chain has TRBV12-3 or TRBV12-4 and TRBJ2-5; D remains ambiguous. The CDR3 consists of 12 residues. The ends were cut back, 3 bases at V and 5 bases at J, with 7 bases in the middle. In nucleotides, the CDR3 is TGTGCCAGCAGTTTTTCTGTTGAGACCCAGTACTTC. It is translated as CASSFSVETQYF.

Only a few counts were recorded for this clonotype. The CDR3 loop reads CSVVGTEENTEAFF. The CDR3 DNA is TGCAGCGTTGTTGGGACAGAGGAGAACACTGAAGCTTTCTTT. The chain employs TRBV29-1 and TRBJ1-1, with 7 bases aligning to TRBD1. This CDR3 comprises 14 residues. V shed 4 bases, J shed 1 base, and the junction held 6 bases outside the gene matches. Germline CDR1 SQVTM, CDR2 ANQGSEA.

The table lists this clonotype with many counts. The CDR3 bases are TGTGCCTGGAGTGCGTCTGGGCTCAATCAGCCCCAGCATTTT. This translates into CAWSASGLNQPQHF. The V gene is TRBV30, the J gene TRBJ1-5, with unresolved D. The CDR3 has 14 amino acids. Germline values: CDR1 GTSNPN, CDR2 SVGIG (reference sequence). Trimming left V 1 base short and J 3 bases short, with 10 bases between.

This clonotype was observed a few times. The rearrangement links TRBV28 to TRBJ1-5; TRBD1 agrees at 8 bases. CDR3 length equals 13 residues. The V segment lost 6 bases and the J segment 3 bases; nucleotides outside the gene matches: 1. The germline CDR1 and CDR2 sequences are MDHEN and SYDVKM. CDR3 sequence (DNA): TGTGCCAGCAGCAGGGGGCACAATCAGCCCCAGCATTTT. Translated: CASSRGHNQPQHF.

This clonotype is a singleton in its sample. One junction end disagrees with the germline gene, perhaps due to a read error. The chain employs TRBV20-1 and TRBJ2-1; maybe TRBD2 (6 bases). Germline V gives CDR1 DFQATT, CDR2 SNEGSKA (reference sequence). This CDR3 spans 13 amino acids. The DNA of the CDR3 is TGCAGTGCTTTACTAGCCTCGGACAATGAGCAGTCCTTC. It is translated as CSALLASDNEQSF.

The chain has TRBV11-2 and TRBJ2-1; no clear D. Germline V CDR1 and CDR2: SGHAT, FQNNGV. This CDR3 is built from 15 residues. V was clipped by 4 bases and J by 8 bases, with 18 bases between them. This CDR3 is CASSSDAWSSHEQFF. CDR3 DNA: TGTGCCAGCAGCTCAGATGCTTGGTCATCGCATGAGCAGTTCTTC. Complete variable domain (other parts from reference TRBV11-2 and TRBJ2-1): EAGVAQSPRYKIIEKRQSVAFWCNPISGHATLYWYQQILGQGPKLLIQFQNNGVVDDSQLPKDRFSAERLKGVDSTLKIQPAKLEDSAVYLCASSSDAWSSHEQFFGPGTRLTVL.

This clonotype came up a few times. This sequence joins TRBV19 and TRBJ1-1; no firm D call. Germline CDR1 reads LNHDA; CDR2 reads SQIVND (reference sequence). The CDR3 has 14 residues. The germline V and J ends were trimmed by 6 bases and 5 bases, with 16 bases remaining between them. The chain's CDR3 is CASRFGGSVTEAFF. In nucleotides, the CDR3 is TGTGCCAGTAGATTCGGAGGGAGTGTTACTGAAGCTTTCTTT.

This clonotype showed up many times. The chain uses TRBV6-1 and TRBJ2-3; D is unresolved. Trimming stripped 6 bases from V and 4 bases from J, with 17 bases between. The CDR3 contains 15 residues. Germline loops: CDR1 MNHNS, CDR2 SASEGT. The CDR3 DNA reads as TGTGCCAGCAGCCTCGGGCCGAGCCCGGCAGATACGCAGTATTTT. It yields the protein CASSLGPSPADTQYF.